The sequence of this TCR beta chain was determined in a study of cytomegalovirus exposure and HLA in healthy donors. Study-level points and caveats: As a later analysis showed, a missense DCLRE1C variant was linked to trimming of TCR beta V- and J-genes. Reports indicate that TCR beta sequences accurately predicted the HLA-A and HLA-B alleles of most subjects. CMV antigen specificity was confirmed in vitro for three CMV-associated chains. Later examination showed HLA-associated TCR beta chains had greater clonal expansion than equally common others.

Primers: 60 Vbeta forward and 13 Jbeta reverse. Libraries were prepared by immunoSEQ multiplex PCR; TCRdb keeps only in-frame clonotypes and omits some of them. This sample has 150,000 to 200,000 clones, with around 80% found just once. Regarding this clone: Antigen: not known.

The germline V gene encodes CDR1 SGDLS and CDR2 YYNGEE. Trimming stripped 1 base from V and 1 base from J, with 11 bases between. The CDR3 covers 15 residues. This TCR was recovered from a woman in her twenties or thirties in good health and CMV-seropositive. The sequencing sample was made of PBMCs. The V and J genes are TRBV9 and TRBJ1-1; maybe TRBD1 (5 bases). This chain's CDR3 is CASSVTRTGNTEAFF. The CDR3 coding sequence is TGTGCCAGCAGCGTAACAAGAACAGGGAACACTGAAGCTTTCTTT.